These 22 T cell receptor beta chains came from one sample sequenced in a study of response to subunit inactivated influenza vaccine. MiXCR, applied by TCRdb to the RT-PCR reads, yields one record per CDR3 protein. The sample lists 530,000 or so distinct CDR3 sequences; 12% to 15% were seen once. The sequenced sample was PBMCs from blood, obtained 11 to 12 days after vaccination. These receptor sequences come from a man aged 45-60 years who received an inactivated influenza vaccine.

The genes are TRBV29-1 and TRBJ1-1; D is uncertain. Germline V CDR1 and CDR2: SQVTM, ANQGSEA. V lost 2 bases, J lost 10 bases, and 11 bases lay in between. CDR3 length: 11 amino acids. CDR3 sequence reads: CSVEKGRIAFF. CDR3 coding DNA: TGCAGCGTTGAAAAGGGAAGGATAGCTTTCTTT.

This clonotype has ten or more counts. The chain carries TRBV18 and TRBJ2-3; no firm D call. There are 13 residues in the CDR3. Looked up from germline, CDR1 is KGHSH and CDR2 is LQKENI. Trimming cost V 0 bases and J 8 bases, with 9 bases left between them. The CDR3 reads CASSPPMYGTQYF. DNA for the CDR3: TGTGCCAGCTCACCACCGATGTACGGTACGCAGTATTTT. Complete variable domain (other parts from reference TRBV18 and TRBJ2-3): NAGVMQNPRHLVRRRGQEARLRCSPMKGHSHVYWYRQLPEEGLKFMVYLQKENIIDESGMPKERFSAEFPKEGPSILRIQQVVRGDSAAYFCASSPPMYGTQYFGPGTRLTVL.

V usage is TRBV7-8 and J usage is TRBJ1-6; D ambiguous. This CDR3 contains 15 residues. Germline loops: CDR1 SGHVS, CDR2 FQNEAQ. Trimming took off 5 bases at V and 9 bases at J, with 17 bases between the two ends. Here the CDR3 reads CASSQPMRGGSPLHF. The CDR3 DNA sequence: TGTGCCAGCAGCCAGCCAATGCGGGGTGGTTCACCCCTCCACTTT. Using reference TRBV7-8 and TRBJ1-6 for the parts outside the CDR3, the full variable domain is GAGVSQSPRYKVAKRGQDVALRCDPISGHVSLFWYQQALGQGPEFLTYFQNEAQLDKSGLPSDRFFAERPEGSVSTLKIQRTQQEDSAVYLCASSQPMRGGSPLHFGNGTRLTVT.

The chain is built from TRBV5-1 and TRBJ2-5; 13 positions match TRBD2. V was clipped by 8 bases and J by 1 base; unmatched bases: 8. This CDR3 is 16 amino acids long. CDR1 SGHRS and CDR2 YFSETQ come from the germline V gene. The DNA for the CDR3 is TGCGCCAGTACAACCGGGACTAGCGGGATCCAAGAGACCCAGTACTTC. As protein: CASTTGTSGIQETQYF.

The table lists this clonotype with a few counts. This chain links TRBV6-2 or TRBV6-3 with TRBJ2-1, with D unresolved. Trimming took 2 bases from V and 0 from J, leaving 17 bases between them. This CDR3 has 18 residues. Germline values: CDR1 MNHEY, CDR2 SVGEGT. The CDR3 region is CASSYRVDSPYSYNEQFF. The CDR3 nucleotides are TGTGCCAGCAGTTACCGAGTCGACTCGCCCTACTCCTACAATGAGCAGTTCTTC.

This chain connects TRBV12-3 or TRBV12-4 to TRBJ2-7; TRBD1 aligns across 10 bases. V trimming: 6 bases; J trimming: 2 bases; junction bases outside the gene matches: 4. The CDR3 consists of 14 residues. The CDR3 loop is CASSGTGETYEQYF. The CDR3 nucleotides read TGTGCCAGCAGCGGGACAGGGGAAACCTACGAGCAGTACTTC.

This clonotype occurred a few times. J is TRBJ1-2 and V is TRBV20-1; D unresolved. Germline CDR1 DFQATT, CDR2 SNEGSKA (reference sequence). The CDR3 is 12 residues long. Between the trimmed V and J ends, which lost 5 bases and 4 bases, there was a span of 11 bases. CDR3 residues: CSAERRSYGYTF. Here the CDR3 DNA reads TGCAGTGCTGAACGACGGAGCTATGGCTACACCTTC.

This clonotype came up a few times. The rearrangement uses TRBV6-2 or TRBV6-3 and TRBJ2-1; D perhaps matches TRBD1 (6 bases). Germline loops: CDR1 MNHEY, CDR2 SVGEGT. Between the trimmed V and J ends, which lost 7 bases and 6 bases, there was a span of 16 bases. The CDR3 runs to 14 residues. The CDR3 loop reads CASNPTGFSNEQFF. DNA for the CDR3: TGTGCCAGCAATCCAACAGGGTTCTCCAATGAGCAGTTCTTC.

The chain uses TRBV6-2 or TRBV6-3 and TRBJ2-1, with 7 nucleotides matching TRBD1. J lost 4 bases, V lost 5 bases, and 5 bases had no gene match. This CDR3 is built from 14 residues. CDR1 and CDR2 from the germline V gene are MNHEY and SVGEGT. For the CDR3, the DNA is TGTGCCAGCAGTAGACCGGGACAGTACAATGAGCAGTTCTTC. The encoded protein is CASSRPGQYNEQFF.

In DNA, the CDR3 is TGCGCCAGCAGCCAAGATATAGGGGGGACTCAGCCCCAGCATTTT. It yields the protein CASSQDIGGTQPQHF. The rearrangement uses TRBV4-3 and TRBJ1-5; D may be TRBD1 (6 bases). Looked up from germline, CDR1 is LGHNA and CDR2 is YSLEER. This CDR3 has 15 residues. Trimming removed 0 bases from V and 6 bases from J, with 12 bases in between.

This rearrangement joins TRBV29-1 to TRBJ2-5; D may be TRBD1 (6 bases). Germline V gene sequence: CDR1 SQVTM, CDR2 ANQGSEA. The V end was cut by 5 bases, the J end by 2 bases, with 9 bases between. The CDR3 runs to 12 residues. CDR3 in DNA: TGCAGCGTTAGCACAGGGCAAGAGACCCAGTACTTC. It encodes CSVSTGQETQYF.

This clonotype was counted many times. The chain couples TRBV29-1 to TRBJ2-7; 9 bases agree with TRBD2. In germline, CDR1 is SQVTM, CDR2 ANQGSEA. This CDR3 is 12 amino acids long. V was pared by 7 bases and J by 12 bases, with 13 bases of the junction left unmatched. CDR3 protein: CSASETSGRPYF. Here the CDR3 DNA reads TGCAGCGCCTCCGAGACTAGCGGCCGCCCGTACTTC.

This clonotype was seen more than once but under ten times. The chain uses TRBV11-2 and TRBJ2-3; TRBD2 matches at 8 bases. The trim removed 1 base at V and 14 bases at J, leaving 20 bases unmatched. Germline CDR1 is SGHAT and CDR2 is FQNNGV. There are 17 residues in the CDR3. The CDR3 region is CASSLVRGEGAVAGLYF. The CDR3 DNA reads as TGTGCCAGCAGCTTAGTTCGTGGGGAGGGTGCGGTAGCGGGATTGTATTTT.

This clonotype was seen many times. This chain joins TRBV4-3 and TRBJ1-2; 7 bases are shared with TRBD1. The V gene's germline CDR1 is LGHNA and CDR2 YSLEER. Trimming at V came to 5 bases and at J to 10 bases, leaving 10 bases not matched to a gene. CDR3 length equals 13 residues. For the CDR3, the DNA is TGCGCCAGCAGCGTAAGACAGGGTACTGACTACACCTTC. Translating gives CASSVRQGTDYTF.

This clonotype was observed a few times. The CDR3 DNA reads as TGCAGTGCCCCCGGGTCTCGGATGAACACCGGGGAGCTGTTTTTT. Amino acids: CSAPGSRMNTGELFF. The chain couples TRBV20-1 to TRBJ2-2; D gene ambiguous. Germline assignment: CDR1 DFQATT and CDR2 SNEGSKA (reference sequence). The CDR3 spans 15 residues. The ends were cut back, 6 bases at V and 1 base at J, with 15 bases in the middle.

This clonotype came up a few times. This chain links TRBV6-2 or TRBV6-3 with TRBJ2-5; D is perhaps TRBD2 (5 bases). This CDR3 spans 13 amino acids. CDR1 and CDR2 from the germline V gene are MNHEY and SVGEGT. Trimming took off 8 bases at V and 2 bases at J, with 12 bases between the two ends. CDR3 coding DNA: TGTGCCAGCGGACTCGCTTGGCAAGAGACCCAGTACTTC. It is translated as CASGLAWQETQYF.

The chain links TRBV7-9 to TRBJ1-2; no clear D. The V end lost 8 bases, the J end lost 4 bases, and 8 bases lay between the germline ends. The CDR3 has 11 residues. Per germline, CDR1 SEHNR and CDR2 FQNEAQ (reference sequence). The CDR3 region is CASESGYGYTF. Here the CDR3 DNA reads TGTGCCAGCGAGTCTGGCTATGGCTACACCTTC.

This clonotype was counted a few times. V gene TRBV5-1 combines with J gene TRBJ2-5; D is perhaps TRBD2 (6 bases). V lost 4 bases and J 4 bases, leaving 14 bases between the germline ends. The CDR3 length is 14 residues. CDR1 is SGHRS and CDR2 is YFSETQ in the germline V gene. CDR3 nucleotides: TGCGCCAGCAGCCTGGGACTCCCTGGAGAGACCCAGTACTTC. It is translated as CASSLGLPGETQYF.

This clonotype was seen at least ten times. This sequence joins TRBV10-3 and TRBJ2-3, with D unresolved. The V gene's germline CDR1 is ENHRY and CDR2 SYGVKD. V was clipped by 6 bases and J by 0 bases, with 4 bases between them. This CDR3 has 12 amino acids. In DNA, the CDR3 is TGTGCCATCAGGACTAGCACAGATACGCAGTATTTT. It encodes CAIRTSTDTQYF.

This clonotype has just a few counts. The DNA of the CDR3 is TGTGCCAGCAGTTCCCCCTTTGAGCAGTTCTTC. It translates to CASSSPFEQFF. The genes are TRBV12-3 or TRBV12-4 and TRBJ2-1; D unresolved. The ends were cut back, 4 bases at V and 9 bases at J, with 7 bases in the middle. The CDR3 consists of 11 residues.

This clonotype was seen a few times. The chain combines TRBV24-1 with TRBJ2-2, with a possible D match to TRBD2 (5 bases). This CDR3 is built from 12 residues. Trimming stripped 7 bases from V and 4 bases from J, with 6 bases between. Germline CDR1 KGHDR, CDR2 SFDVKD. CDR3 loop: CATRGSTGELFF. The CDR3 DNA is TGTGCCACCAGGGGGAGCACCGGGGAGCTGTTTTTT.

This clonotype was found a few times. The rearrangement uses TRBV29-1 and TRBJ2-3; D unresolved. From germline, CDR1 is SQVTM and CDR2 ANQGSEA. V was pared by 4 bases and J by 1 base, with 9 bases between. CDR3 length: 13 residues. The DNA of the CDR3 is TGCAGCGTTGCCGTCCCCGGCACAGATACGCAGTATTTT. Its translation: CSVAVPGTDTQYF.